The clone carrying this TCR beta chain appeared many times. What it binds is unknown. Germline V gives CDR1 MDHEN, CDR2 SYDVKM. V gave up 7 bases and J gave up 0 bases, with 23 bases separating them. The CDR3 totals 18 residues. The entry originates in a study of T cells in Graves' hyperthyroidism and ophthalmopathy. Study results and caveats: Most expanded thyroid clonotypes above 0.001 also appeared in blood.

RNA transcripts yielded amplified TCR beta CDR3 regions. The HTBI primer set was used in a first-round RT-PCR of the TCR CDR3. Each CDR3 protein is one row after TCRdb ran MiXCR on the multiplex PCR reads. The data show approximately 400,000 distinct CDR3 sequences, over 11% seen once. The specimen was blood. This TCR was recovered from a woman aged 55-70 years with Graves' hyperthyroidism. The chain combines TRBV28 with TRBJ2-3; D may match TRBD1 or TRBD2 (5 bases each). The CDR3 DNA follows: TGTGCCAGCACCAAAAACCTACTTGAGGGACCTAGCACAGATACGCAGTATTTT. Residues: CASTKNLLEGPSTDTQYF.